The source of this TCR beta chain is a study of T cells in Graves' hyperthyroidism and ophthalmopathy. The study's findings and limits: Classification by a 13 V-J model distinguished ophthalmopathy from stable hyperthyroidism.

Amplification targeted TCR beta CDR3 regions from RNA transcripts. The TCR CDR3 first-round RT-PCR relied on the HTBI primer set. From the multiplex PCR reads, TCRdb called clonotypes with MiXCR, one entry per CDR3 protein. The table records around 420,000 distinct CDR3 sequences, about 15% of them present only once. Uncontrolled infection, other autoimmune disease, pregnancy or lactation barred patients from enrollment. This clonotype has ten or more counts. Its specificity is unknown. Sequencing was performed on blood. This receptor was identified in a woman between 18 and 29 years old with Graves' hyperthyroidism.

For the CDR3, the DNA is TGTGCCAGCAGTTATAGCGGGAGCTACGACTCCTACAATGAGCAGTTCTTC. It codes for CASSYSGSYDSYNEQFF. V usage is TRBV6-1 and J usage is TRBJ2-1; 9 bases align to TRBD2. Germline V gives CDR1 MNHNS, CDR2 SASEGT. After removal of 5 bases from V and 0 bases from J, the junction contained 8 bases not matched to a gene. There are 17 residues in the CDR3.